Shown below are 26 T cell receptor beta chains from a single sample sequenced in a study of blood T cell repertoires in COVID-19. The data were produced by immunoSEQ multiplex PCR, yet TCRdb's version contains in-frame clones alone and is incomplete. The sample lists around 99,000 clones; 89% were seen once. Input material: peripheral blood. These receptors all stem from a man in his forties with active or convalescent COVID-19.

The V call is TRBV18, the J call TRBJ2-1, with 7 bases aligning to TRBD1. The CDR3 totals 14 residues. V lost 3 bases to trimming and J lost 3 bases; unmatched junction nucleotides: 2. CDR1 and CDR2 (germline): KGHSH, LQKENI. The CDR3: CASSPGTVYNEQFF. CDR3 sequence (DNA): TGTGCCAGCTCACCCGGGACAGTCTACAATGAGCAGTTCTTC.

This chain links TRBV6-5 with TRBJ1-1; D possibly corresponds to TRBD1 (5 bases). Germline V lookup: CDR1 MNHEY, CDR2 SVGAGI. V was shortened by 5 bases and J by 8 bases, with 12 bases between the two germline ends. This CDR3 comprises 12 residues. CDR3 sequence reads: CASSTPRGEAFF. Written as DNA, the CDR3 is TGTGCCAGCAGTACCCCTCGGGGGGAAGCTTTCTTT.

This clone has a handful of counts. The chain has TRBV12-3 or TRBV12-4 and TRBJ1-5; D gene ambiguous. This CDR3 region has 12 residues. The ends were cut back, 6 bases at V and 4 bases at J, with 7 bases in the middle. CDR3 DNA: TGTGCCAGCAGGTTACATAATCAGCCCCAGCATTTT. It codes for CASRLHNQPQHF.

This CDR3 is CASTGLVGNEQFF. The CDR3, as DNA: TGTGCCAGTACTGGACTAGTGGGCAATGAGCAGTTCTTC. J is TRBJ2-1 and V is TRBV19; 7 bases fit TRBD2. The CDR3 spans 13 residues. Germline assignment: CDR1 LNHDA and CDR2 SQIVND (reference sequence). V lost 7 bases to trimming and J lost 6 bases; unmatched junction nucleotides: 6.

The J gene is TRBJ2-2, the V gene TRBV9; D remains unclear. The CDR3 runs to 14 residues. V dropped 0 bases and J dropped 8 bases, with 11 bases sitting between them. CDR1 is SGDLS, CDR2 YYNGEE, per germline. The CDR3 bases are TGTGCCAGCAGCGTAGGGCCCGCGGATGGGGAGCTGTTTTTT. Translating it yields CASSVGPADGELFF.

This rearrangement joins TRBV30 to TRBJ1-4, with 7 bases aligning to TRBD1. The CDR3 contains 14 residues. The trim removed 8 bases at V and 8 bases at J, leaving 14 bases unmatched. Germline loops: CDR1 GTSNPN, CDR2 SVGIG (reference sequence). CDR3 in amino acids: CASQQTGQEEKLFF. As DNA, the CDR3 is TGTGCCAGCCAACAGACAGGGCAGGAGGAAAAACTGTTTTTT.

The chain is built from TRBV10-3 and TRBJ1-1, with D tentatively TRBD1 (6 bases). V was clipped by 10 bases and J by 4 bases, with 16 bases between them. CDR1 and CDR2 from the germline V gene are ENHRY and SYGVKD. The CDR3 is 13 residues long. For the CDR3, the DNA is TGTGCCACCAATTCAGGGGCCGTCACTGAAGCTTTCTTT. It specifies CATNSGAVTEAFF.

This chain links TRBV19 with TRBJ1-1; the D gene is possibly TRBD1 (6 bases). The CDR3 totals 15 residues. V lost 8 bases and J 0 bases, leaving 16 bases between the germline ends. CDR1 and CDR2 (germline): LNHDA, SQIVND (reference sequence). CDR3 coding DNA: TGTGCCAGTGTCACAGGGCCGATAATGAACACTGAAGCTTTCTTT. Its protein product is CASVTGPIMNTEAFF. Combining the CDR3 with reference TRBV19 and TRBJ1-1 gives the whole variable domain DGGITQSPKYLFRKEGQNVTLSCEQNLNHDAMYWYRQDPGQGLRLIYYSQIVNDFQKGDIAEGYSVSREKKESFPLTVTSAQKNPTAFYLCASVTGPIMNTEAFFGQGTRLTVV.

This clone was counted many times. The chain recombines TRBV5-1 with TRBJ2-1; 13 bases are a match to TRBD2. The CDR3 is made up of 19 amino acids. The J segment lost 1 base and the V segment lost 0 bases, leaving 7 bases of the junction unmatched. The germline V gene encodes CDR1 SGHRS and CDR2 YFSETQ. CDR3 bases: TGCGCCAGCAGCTTGGATGGGACTAGCGGGATTACGTCCTACAATGAGCAGTTCTTC. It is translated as CASSLDGTSGITSYNEQFF.

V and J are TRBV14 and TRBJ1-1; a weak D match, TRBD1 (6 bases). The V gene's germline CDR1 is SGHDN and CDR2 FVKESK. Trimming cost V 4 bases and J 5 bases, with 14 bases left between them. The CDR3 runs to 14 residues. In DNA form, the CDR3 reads TGTGCCAGCAGCCTTCAGGGGACGGGGACTGAAGCTTTCTTT. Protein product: CASSLQGTGTEAFF.

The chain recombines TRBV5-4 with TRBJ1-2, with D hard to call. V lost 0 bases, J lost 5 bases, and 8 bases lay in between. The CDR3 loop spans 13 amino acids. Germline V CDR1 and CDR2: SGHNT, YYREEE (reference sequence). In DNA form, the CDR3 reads TGTGCCAGCAGCTTGGGCCAGGTGTATGGCTACACCTTC. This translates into CASSLGQVYGYTF.

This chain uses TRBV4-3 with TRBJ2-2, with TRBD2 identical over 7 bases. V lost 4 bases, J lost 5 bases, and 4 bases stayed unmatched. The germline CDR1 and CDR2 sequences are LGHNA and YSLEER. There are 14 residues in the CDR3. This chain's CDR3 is CASSPARGTGELFF. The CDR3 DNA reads TGCGCCAGCAGCCCAGCGCGGGGGACCGGGGAGCTGTTTTTT.

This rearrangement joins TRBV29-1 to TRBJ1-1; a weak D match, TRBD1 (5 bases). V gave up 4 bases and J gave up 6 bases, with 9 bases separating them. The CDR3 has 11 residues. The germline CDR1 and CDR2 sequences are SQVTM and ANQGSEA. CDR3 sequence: CSVGVGAEAFF. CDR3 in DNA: TGCAGCGTTGGAGTAGGGGCTGAAGCTTTCTTT.

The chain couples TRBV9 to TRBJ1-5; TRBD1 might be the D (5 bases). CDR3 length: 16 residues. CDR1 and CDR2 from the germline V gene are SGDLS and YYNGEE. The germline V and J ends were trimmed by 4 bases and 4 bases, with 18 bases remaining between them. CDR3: CASSMVGGETNQPQHF. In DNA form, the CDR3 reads TGTGCCAGCAGCATGGTCGGGGGAGAAACGAATCAGCCCCAGCATTTT. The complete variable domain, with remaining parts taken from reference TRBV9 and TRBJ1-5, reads DSGVTQTPKHLITATGQRVTLRCSPRSGDLSVYWYQQSLDQGLQFLIQYYNGEERAKGNILERFSAQQFPDLHSELNLSSLELGDSALYFCASSMVGGETNQPQHFGDGTRLSIL.

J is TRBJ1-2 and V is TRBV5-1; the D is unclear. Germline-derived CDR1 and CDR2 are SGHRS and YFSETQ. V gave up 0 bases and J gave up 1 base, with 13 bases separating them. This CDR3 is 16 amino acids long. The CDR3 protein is CASSLALSDINYGYTF. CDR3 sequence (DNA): TGCGCCAGCAGCTTGGCGTTAAGCGATATTAACTATGGCTACACCTTC.

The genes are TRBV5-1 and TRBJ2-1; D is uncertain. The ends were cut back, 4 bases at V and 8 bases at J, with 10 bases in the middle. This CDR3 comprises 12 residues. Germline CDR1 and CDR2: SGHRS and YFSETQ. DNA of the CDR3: TGCGCCAGCAGCCCGCCTGCGGATGAGCAGTTCTTC. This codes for CASSPPADEQFF.

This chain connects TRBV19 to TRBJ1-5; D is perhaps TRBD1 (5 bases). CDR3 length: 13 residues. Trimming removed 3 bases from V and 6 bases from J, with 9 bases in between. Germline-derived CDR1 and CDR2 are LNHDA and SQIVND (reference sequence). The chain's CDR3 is CASSIQGGQPQHF. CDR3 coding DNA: TGTGCCAGTAGTATTCAGGGAGGTCAGCCCCAGCATTTT.

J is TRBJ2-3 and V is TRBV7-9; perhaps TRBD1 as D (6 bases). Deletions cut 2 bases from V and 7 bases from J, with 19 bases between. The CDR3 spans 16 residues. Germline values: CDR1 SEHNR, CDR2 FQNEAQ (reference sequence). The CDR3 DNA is TGTGCCAGCAGCTTAAGTGGGGGCCTAGCTCTATATACGCAGTATTTT. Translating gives CASSLSGGLALYTQYF.

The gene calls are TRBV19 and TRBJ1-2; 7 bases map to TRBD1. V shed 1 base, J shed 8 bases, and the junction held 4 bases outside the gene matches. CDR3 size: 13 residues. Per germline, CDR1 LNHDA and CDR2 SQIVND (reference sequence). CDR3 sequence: CASSIGQGTGYTF. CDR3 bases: TGTGCCAGTAGTATAGGACAGGGAACCGGCTACACCTTC.

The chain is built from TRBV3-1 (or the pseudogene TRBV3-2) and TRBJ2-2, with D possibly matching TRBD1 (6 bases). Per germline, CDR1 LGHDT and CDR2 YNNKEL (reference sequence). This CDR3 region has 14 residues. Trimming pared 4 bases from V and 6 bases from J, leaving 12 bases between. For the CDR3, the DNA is TGTGCCAGCAGCCTCACCGGGACACCCGGGGAGCTGTTTTTT. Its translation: CASSLTGTPGELFF.

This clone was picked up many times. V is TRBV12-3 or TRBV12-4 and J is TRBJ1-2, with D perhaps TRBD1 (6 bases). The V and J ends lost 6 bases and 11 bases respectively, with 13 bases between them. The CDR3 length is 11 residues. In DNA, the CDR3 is TGTGCCAGCAGCCCGGGGGGGCGATACACCTTC. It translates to CASSPGGRYTF.

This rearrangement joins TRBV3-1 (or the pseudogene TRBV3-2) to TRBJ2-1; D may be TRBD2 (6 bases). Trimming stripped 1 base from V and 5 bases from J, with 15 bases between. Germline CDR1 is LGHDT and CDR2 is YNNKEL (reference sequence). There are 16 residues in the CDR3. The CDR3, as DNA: TGTGCCAGCAGCCAAGGAACAGCGGGTCTTAACAATGAGCAGTTCTTC. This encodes CASSQGTAGLNNEQFF.

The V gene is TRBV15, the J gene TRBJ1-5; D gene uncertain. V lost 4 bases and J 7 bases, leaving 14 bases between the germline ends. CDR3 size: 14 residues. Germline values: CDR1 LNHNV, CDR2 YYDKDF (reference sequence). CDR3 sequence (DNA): TGTGCCACCAGCAAAGTCAGCGGGTACCAGCCCCAGCATTTT. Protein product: CATSKVSGYQPQHF.

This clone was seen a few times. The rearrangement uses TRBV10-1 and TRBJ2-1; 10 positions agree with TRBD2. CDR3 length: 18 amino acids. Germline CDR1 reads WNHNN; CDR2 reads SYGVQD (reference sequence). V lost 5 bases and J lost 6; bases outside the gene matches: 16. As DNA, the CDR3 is TGCGCCAGCAGTAAGCGGGAGGGCTTTTGCCGGCGGTGCAATGAGCAGTTCTTC. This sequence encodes CASSKREGFCRRCNEQFF.

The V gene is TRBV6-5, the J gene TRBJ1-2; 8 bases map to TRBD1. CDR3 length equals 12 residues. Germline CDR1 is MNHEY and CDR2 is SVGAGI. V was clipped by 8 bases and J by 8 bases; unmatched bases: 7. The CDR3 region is CASGQGVGGYTF. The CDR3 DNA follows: TGTGCCAGCGGACAGGGCGTCGGCGGCTACACCTTC.

CDR3 DNA: TGCACCAGCAGCCCCGGAACAGACCTCCTCAACTATGGCTACACCTTC. It specifies CTSSPGTDLLNYGYTF. The chain is built from TRBV1 and TRBJ1-2; the table's D call, TRBD1, was not checked against the DNA. TRBV1 is reported as a pseudogene. The CDR3 consists of 16 residues.